These T cell receptor beta chains were read from a single sample in a study of blood T cell repertoires in COVID-19. The repertoire was sequenced with immunoSEQ multiplex PCR; TCRdb's copy has only in-frame clones and lacks some. The table has about 220,000 clones, 84% seen once. Sequenced input: peripheral blood. The origin of the receptors is a man in his forties or fifties with active or convalescent COVID-19. Each CDR3 is given with its conserved first and last residue. The D gene is left open where the match is weak. Clone size appears in some rows only: once, few, many, or a class for an expanded clone.

CDR3 protein: CASSGAEGISGNTIYF
CDR3 DNA: TGTGCCAGCAGCGGAGCGGAGGGGATTTCTGGAAACACCATATATTTT
clone size: -
J gene: TRBJ1-3
D gene: -
V gene: TRBV2

CDR3 protein: CASSLGGSYEQYF
CDR3 DNA: TGTGCCAGCAGTTTAGGCGGATCCTACGAGCAGTACTTC
clone size: -
J gene: TRBJ2-7
D gene: -
V gene: TRBV12-3/TRBV12-4

CDR3 protein: CAWSVAGGHQPQHF
CDR3 DNA: TGTGCCTGGAGTGTGGCAGGGGGCCATCAGCCCCAGCATTTT
clone size: -
J gene: TRBJ1-5
D gene: TRBD1
V gene: TRBV30

CDR3 protein: CASKDSSTDTQYF
CDR3 DNA: TGTGCCAGCAAGGACAGCTCCACAGATACGCAGTATTTT
clone size: -
J gene: TRBJ2-3
D gene: -
V gene: TRBV7-9

CDR3 protein: CASSLMVLPTSNTQYF
CDR3 DNA: TGTGCCAGCAGCTTGATGGTCCTCCCCACATCGAATACGCAGTATTTT
clone size: once
J gene: TRBJ2-3
D gene: -
V gene: TRBV5-5

CDR3 protein: CASSAGGGTSPYNEQFF
CDR3 DNA: TGTGCCAGCAGTGCAGGGGGGGGGACTAGCCCCTACAATGAGCAGTTCTTC
clone size: -
J gene: TRBJ2-1
D gene: TRBD2
V gene: TRBV27

CDR3 protein: CASTDLPGQGNTEAFF
CDR3 DNA: TGTGCCAGCACCGATCTCCCGGGACAGGGAAACACTGAAGCTTTCTTT
clone size: -
J gene: TRBJ1-1
D gene: TRBD1
V gene: TRBV2

CDR3 protein: CASSSPGLAGNEQFF
CDR3 DNA: TGTGCCAGCAGCTCCCCGGGACTAGCGGGCAATGAGCAGTTCTTC
clone size: -
J gene: TRBJ2-1
D gene: TRBD2
V gene: TRBV7-9

CDR3 protein: CASSQGDRQIHGYTF
CDR3 DNA: TGTGCCAGCAGCCAGGGGGACAGGCAAATTCATGGCTACACCTTC
clone size: -
J gene: TRBJ1-2
D gene: TRBD1
V gene: TRBV3-1/TRBV3-2

CDR3 protein: CASSRGSYNSPLHF
CDR3 DNA: TGTGCCAGCAGCCGGGGCTCCTATAATTCACCCCTCCACTTT
clone size: -
J gene: TRBJ1-6
D gene: -
V gene: TRBV11-2

CDR3 protein: CASSLWTSGVQETQYF
CDR3 DNA: TGTGCCAGCAGCCTCTGGACTAGCGGGGTCCAAGAGACCCAGTACTTC
clone size: -
J gene: TRBJ2-5
D gene: TRBD2
V gene: TRBV7-9

CDR3 protein: CASSLAASANVLTF
CDR3 DNA: TGCGCCAGCAGCTTAGCGGCTAGCGCCAACGTCCTGACTTTC
clone size: -
J gene: TRBJ2-6
D gene: -
V gene: TRBV5-1

CDR3 protein: CASSPSVGSTEAFF
CDR3 DNA: TGCGCCAGCAGCCCGTCCGTGGGGAGCACTGAAGCTTTCTTT
clone size: -
J gene: TRBJ1-1
D gene: -
V gene: TRBV5-1

CDR3 protein: CACRGRSNSPLHF
CDR3 DNA: TGTGCCTGCAGGGGGCGTAGTAATTCACCCCTCCACTTT
clone size: few
J gene: TRBJ1-6
D gene: TRBD1
V gene: TRBV19

CDR3 protein: CASSFLYGGSFAEAFF
CDR3 DNA: TGTGCCAGCAGTTTTTTATATGGCGGGAGTTTCGCTGAAGCTTTCTTT
clone size: -
J gene: TRBJ1-1
D gene: -
V gene: TRBV28

CDR3 protein: CASSHPTATGELFF
CDR3 DNA: TGCGCCAGCAGCCATCCTACAGCCACCGGGGAGCTGTTTTTT
clone size: -
J gene: TRBJ2-2
D gene: -
V gene: TRBV4-3

CDR3 protein: CASRFQPGQQETQYF
CDR3 DNA: TGTGCCAGCAGGTTCCAGCCGGGACAGCAAGAGACCCAGTACTTC
clone size: -
J gene: TRBJ2-5
D gene: TRBD1
V gene: TRBV7-2

CDR3 protein: CASRPDTSRTDTQYF
CDR3 DNA: TGTGCCAGCAGACCGGACACGAGCCGCACAGATACGCAGTATTTT
clone size: -
J gene: TRBJ2-3
D gene: -
V gene: TRBV2

CDR3 protein: CASSEDRVRTEAFF
CDR3 DNA: TGTGCCAGCAGTGAAGACAGGGTCCGAACTGAAGCTTTCTTT
clone size: -
J gene: TRBJ1-1
D gene: -
V gene: TRBV6-1

CDR3 protein: CASSPGTSGHYNEQFF
CDR3 DNA: TGTGCCAGCTCACCCGGGACTAGCGGCCACTACAATGAGCAGTTCTTC
clone size: -
J gene: TRBJ2-1
D gene: TRBD2
V gene: TRBV18

CDR3 protein: CASSLTFSQGNYGYTF
CDR3 DNA: TGCGCCAGCAGCTTGACCTTTTCACAGGGGAACTATGGCTACACCTTC
clone size: -
J gene: TRBJ1-2
D gene: TRBD1
V gene: TRBV5-1

CDR3 protein: CASSFYGTANTEAFF
CDR3 DNA: TGTGCCAGTAGTTTTTACGGGACAGCGAACACTGAAGCTTTCTTT
clone size: -
J gene: TRBJ1-1
D gene: TRBD1
V gene: TRBV19

CDR3 protein: CASTGLAGGMRTDTQYF
CDR3 DNA: TGTGCCAGCACCGGACTAGCGGGAGGAATGAGGACAGATACGCAGTATTTT
clone size: -
J gene: TRBJ2-3
D gene: TRBD2
V gene: TRBV28

CDR3 protein: CASSFPGQGIGELFF
CDR3 DNA: TGTGCCAGCAGTTTTCCGGGACAGGGGATCGGGGAGCTGTTTTTT
clone size: -
J gene: TRBJ2-2
D gene: TRBD1
V gene: TRBV28

CDR3 protein: CASSRQGDNEQFF
CDR3 DNA: TGTGCCAGCAGCCGACAGGGTGATAATGAGCAGTTCTTC
clone size: -
J gene: TRBJ2-1
D gene: TRBD1
V gene: TRBV7-8

CDR3 protein: CASSRGNSGANVLTF
CDR3 DNA: TGCGCCAGCAGCCGCGGGAACTCTGGGGCCAACGTCCTGACTTTC
clone size: once
J gene: TRBJ2-6
D gene: -
V gene: TRBV5-1

CDR3 protein: CASSIPLAGVETQYF
CDR3 DNA: TGTGCCAGCAGCATCCCTCTAGCGGGAGTAGAGACCCAGTACTTC
clone size: once
J gene: TRBJ2-5
D gene: TRBD2
V gene: TRBV7-9

CDR3 protein: CASSLPNRGLSSYEQYF
CDR3 DNA: TGTGCCAGCAGTTTACCCAACAGGGGGCTAAGCTCCTACGAGCAGTACTTC
clone size: -
J gene: TRBJ2-7
D gene: TRBD1
V gene: TRBV28

CDR3 protein: CASSPRGQGGSTGNEQFF
CDR3 DNA: TGTGCCAGCAGCCCTAGGGGTCAGGGGGGTTCGACTGGGAATGAGCAGTTCTTC
clone size: -
J gene: TRBJ2-1
D gene: -
V gene: TRBV7-3

CDR3 protein: CASSVGQAGDTQYF
CDR3 DNA: TGTGCCAGCAGCGTAGGACAGGCGGGAGATACGCAGTATTTT
clone size: -
J gene: TRBJ2-3
D gene: -
V gene: TRBV9

CDR3 protein: CASSLGGTRSGNTIYF
CDR3 DNA: TGTGCCAGCAGTTTAGGGGGGACCCGCTCTGGAAACACCATATATTTT
clone size: -
J gene: TRBJ1-3
D gene: -
V gene: TRBV28

CDR3 protein: CASNPGLAGSDTQYF
CDR3 DNA: TGTGCCAGCAACCCGGGACTAGCGGGATCAGATACGCAGTATTTT
clone size: once
J gene: TRBJ2-3
D gene: TRBD2
V gene: TRBV7-9

CDR3 protein: CASSGGGSGVHEQFF
CDR3 DNA: TGTGCCAGCTCTGGGGGCGGGAGTGGGGTACATGAGCAGTTCTTC
clone size: -
J gene: TRBJ2-1
D gene: -
V gene: TRBV6-5

CDR3 protein: CASSPNGIYQETQYF
CDR3 DNA: TGTGCCAGCAGCCCCAACGGGATCTACCAAGAGACCCAGTACTTC
clone size: -
J gene: TRBJ2-5
D gene: -
V gene: TRBV11-1

CDR3 protein: CAWSRTSHSYEQYF
CDR3 DNA: TGTGCCTGGAGTAGGACTAGCCACTCCTACGAGCAGTACTTC
clone size: -
J gene: TRBJ2-7
D gene: TRBD2
V gene: TRBV30

CDR3 protein: CASSPGGQTYYGYTF
CDR3 DNA: TGTGCCAGTAGTCCAGGCGGACAGACCTACTATGGCTACACCTTC
clone size: -
J gene: TRBJ1-2
D gene: -
V gene: TRBV19

CDR3 protein: CASSLGQSRNTIYF
CDR3 DNA: TGTGCCAGCAGCTTGGGACAGAGTAGAAACACCATATATTTT
clone size: few
J gene: TRBJ1-3
D gene: TRBD1
V gene: TRBV7-2

CDR3 protein: CASSPRDRGKCRTGELFF
CDR3 DNA: TGTGCCAGCAGCCCCCGGGACAGGGGGAAGTGTAGGACCGGGGAGCTGTTTTTT
clone size: -
J gene: TRBJ2-2
D gene: -
V gene: TRBV21-1

CDR3 protein: CASSHRTGQNTEAFF
CDR3 DNA: TGCGCCAGCAGCCACCGGACAGGGCAGAACACTGAAGCTTTCTTT
clone size: -
J gene: TRBJ1-1
D gene: TRBD1
V gene: TRBV4-1

CDR3 protein: CASSIAMYNEQFF
CDR3 DNA: TGTGCCAGTAGTATTGCTATGTACAATGAGCAGTTCTTC
clone size: -
J gene: TRBJ2-1
D gene: -
V gene: TRBV19

CDR3 protein: CASTYGTEAFF
CDR3 DNA: TGTGCCAGCACCTATGGTACTGAAGCTTTCTTT
clone size: once
J gene: TRBJ1-1
D gene: -
V gene: TRBV28

CDR3 protein: CSVGTPGDQPQHF
CDR3 DNA: TGCAGCGTTGGAACACCCGGGGATCAGCCCCAGCATTTT
clone size: -
J gene: TRBJ1-5
D gene: -
V gene: TRBV29-1

CDR3 protein: CASSRGQGDYGYTF
CDR3 DNA: TGTGCCAGCAGTCGGGGACAGGGGGACTATGGCTACACCTTC
clone size: -
J gene: TRBJ1-2
D gene: TRBD1
V gene: TRBV6-5

CDR3 protein: CASSQTGVQETQYF
CDR3 DNA: TGTGCCAGCAGCCAAACAGGGGTCCAAGAGACCCAGTACTTC
clone size: -
J gene: TRBJ2-5
D gene: TRBD1
V gene: TRBV14

CDR3 protein: CASSQGVNTEAFF
CDR3 DNA: TGTGCCAGCTCACAAGGAGTGAACACTGAAGCTTTCTTT
clone size: -
J gene: TRBJ1-1
D gene: -
V gene: TRBV18

CDR3 protein: CASSGKLGTGGEKLFF
CDR3 DNA: TGCGCCAGCAGCGGGAAACTCGGGACAGGGGGTGAAAAACTGTTTTTT
clone size: -
J gene: TRBJ1-4
D gene: TRBD1
V gene: TRBV4-3

CDR3 protein: CASSYSSVPKETQYF
CDR3 DNA: TGTGCCAGCAGTTACTCGTCGGTTCCGAAAGAGACCCAGTACTTC
clone size: -
J gene: TRBJ2-5
D gene: -
V gene: TRBV6-5

CDR3 protein: CASSSILQGALGYTF
CDR3 DNA: TGTGCCAGCAGCTCAATTTTACAGGGGGCGCTTGGCTACACCTTC
clone size: -
J gene: TRBJ1-2
D gene: TRBD1
V gene: TRBV7-2

CDR3 protein: CAIRDFNEQFF
CDR3 DNA: TGTGCCATCAGGGACTTCAATGAGCAGTTCTTC
clone size: -
J gene: TRBJ2-1
D gene: -
V gene: TRBV10-3

CDR3 protein: CASTQTLTGGGFRNTIYF
CDR3 DNA: TGTGCCAGCACCCAAACATTGACAGGGGGAGGATTCCGAAACACCATATATTTT
clone size: -
J gene: TRBJ1-3
D gene: TRBD1
V gene: TRBV28

CDR3 protein: CASSQEASPGVGGYTF
CDR3 DNA: TGTGCCAGCAGCCAAGAGGCGTCTCCGGGGGTGGGGGGCTACACCTTC
clone size: -
J gene: TRBJ1-2
D gene: -
V gene: TRBV4-2

CDR3 protein: CASSPSRSTGVRGSYTF
CDR3 DNA: TGTGCCAGCTCACCGAGCCGGTCGACAGGGGTTCGAGGAAGCTACACCTTC
clone size: -
J gene: TRBJ1-2
D gene: TRBD1
V gene: TRBV18

CDR3 protein: CASSLTGGNQETQYF
CDR3 DNA: TGTGCCAGCAGCTTAACGGGGGGGAACCAAGAGACCCAGTACTTC
clone size: -
J gene: TRBJ2-5
D gene: TRBD2
V gene: TRBV7-9